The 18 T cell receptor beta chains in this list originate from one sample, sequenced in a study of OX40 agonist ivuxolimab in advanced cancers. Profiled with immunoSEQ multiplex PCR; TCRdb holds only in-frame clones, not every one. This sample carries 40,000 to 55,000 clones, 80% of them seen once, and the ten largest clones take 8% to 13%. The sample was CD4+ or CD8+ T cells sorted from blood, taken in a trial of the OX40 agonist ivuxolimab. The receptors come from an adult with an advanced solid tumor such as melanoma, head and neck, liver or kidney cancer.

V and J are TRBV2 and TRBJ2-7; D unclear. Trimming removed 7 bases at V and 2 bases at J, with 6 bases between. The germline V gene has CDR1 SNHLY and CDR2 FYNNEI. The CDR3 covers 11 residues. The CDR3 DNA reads TGTGCCAGCACCTTGACCTACGAGCAGTACTTC. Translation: CASTLTYEQYF.

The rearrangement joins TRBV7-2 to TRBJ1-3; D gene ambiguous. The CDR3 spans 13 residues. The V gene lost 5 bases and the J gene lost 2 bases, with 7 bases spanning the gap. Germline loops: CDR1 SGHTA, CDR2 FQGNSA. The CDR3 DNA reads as TGTGCCAGCAGCCCACCACCTGGAAACACCATATATTTT. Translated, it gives CASSPPPGNTIYF.

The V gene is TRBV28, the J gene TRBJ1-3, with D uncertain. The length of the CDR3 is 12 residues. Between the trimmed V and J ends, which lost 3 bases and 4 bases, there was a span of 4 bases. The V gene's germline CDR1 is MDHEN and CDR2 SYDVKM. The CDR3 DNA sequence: TGTGCCAGCAGTTTCCAGGGAAACACCATATATTTT. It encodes CASSFQGNTIYF.

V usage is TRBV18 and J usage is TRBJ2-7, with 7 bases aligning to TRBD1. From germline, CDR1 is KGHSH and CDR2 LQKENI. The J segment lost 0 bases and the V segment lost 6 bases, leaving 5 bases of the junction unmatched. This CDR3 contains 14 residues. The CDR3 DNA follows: TGTGCCAGCTCCGAAGGGGACAGCTCCTACGAGCAGTACTTC. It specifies CASSEGDSSYEQYF.

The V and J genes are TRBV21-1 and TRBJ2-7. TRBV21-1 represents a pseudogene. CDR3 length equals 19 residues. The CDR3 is CASSKVSRGPGGDENEQYF. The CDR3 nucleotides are TGTGCCAGCAGCAAAGTAAGTCGGGGGCCGGGTGGCGATGAGAACGAGCAGTACTTC.

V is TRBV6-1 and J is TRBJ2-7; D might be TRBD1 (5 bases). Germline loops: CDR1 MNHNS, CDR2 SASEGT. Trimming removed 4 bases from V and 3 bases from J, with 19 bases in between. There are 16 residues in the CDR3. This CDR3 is CASSGVGVAKVYEQYF. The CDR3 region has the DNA TGTGCCAGCAGTGGAGTAGGGGTAGCTAAAGTCTACGAGCAGTACTTC.

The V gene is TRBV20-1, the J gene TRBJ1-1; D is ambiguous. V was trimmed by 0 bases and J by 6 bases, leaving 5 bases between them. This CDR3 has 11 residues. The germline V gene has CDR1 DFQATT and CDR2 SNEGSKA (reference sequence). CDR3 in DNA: TGCAGTGCTAGAGATTACTCTGAAGCTTTCTTT. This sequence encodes CSARDYSEAFF.

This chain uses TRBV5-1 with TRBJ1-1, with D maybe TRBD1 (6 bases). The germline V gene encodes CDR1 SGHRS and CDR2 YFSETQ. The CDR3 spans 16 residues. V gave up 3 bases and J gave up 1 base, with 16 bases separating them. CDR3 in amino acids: CASSSTTGSPNTEAFF. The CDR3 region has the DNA TGCGCCAGCAGCTCTACTACAGGGTCCCCGAACACTGAAGCTTTCTTT.

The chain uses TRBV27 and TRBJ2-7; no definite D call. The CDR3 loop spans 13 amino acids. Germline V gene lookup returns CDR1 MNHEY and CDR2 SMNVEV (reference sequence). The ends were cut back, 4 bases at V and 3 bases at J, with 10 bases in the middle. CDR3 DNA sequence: TGTGCCAGCAGTTCCGATACGGGCTACGAGCAGTACTTC. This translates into CASSSDTGYEQYF.

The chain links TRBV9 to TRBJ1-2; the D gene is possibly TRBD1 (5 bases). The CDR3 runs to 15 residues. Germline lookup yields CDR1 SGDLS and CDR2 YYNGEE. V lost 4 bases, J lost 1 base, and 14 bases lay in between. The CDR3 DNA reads TGTGCCAGCAGCTTTCGGATCCAGGGTAACTATGGCTACACCTTC. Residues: CASSFRIQGNYGYTF.

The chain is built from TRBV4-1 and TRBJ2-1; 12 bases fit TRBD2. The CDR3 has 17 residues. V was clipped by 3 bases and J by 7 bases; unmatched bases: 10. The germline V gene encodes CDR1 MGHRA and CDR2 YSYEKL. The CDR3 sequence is CASSQQDLAGGGNEQFF. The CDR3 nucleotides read TGCGCCAGCAGCCAGCAGGATCTAGCGGGAGGGGGGAATGAGCAGTTCTTC.

The CDR3 DNA is TGTGCCAGCAGTGTCCGGGACCCCCGGTGGAATGAGCAGTTCTTC. It encodes CASSVRDPRWNEQFF. The V gene is TRBV6-1, the J gene TRBJ2-1, with D possibly being TRBD1 or TRBD2 (5 bases each). The CDR3 length is 15 residues. V lost 4 bases, J lost 7 bases, and 17 bases lay in between. Germline V lookup: CDR1 MNHNS, CDR2 SASEGT.

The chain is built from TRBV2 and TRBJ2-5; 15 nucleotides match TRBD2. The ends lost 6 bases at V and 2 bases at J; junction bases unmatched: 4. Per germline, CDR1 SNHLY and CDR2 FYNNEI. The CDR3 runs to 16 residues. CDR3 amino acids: CASSGLAGGSQETQYF. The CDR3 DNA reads TGTGCCAGCAGCGGACTAGCGGGAGGGTCACAAGAGACCCAGTACTTC.

The CDR3 DNA follows: TGTGCCAGCAGCTTGGGAAGTAGCGGGAGGATTCAGGTGACCCAGTACTTC. Amino acids: CASSLGSSGRIQVTQYF. V usage is TRBV5-4 and J usage is TRBJ2-5, with TRBD2 matching over 10 bases. The CDR3 consists of 17 residues. The trim removed 0 bases at V and 7 bases at J, leaving 12 bases unmatched. Germline values: CDR1 SGHNT, CDR2 YYREEE (reference sequence).

The CDR3 loop is CASSPRVTTYEQYF. The CDR3 DNA follows: TGTGCCAGCAGCCCCCGGGTGACCACCTACGAGCAGTACTTC. This rearrangement joins TRBV9 to TRBJ2-7; D remains ambiguous. The V end lost 4 bases, the J end lost 2 bases, and 13 bases lay between the germline ends. Germline values: CDR1 SGDLS, CDR2 YYNGEE. This CDR3 contains 14 residues.

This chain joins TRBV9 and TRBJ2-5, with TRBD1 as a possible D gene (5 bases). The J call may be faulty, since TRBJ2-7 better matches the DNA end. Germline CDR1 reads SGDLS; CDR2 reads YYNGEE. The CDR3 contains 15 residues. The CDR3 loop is CASSVATGASYEQYF. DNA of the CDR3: TGTGCCAGCAGCGTAGCAACAGGAGCTTCCTACGAGCAGTACTTC.

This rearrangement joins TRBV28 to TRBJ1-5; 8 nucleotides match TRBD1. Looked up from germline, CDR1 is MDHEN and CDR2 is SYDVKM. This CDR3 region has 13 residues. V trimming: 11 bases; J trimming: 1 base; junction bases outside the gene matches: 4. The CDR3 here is CAGQGKSNQPQHF. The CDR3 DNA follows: TGTGCCGGACAGGGAAAAAGCAATCAGCCCCAGCATTTT. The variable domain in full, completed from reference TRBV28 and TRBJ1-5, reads DVKVTQSSRYLVKRTGEKVFLECVQDMDHENMFWYRQDPGLGLRLIYFSYDVKMKEKGDIPEGYSVSREKKERFSLILESASTNQTSMYLCAGQGKSNQPQHFGDGTRLSIL.

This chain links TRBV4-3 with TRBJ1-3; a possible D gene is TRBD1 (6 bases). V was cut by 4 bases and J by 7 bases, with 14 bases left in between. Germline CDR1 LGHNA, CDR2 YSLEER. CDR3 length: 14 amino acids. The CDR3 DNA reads TGCGCCAGCAGCCTTTTAGGGGGGGGTAACACCATATATTTT. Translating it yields CASSLLGGGNTIYF.